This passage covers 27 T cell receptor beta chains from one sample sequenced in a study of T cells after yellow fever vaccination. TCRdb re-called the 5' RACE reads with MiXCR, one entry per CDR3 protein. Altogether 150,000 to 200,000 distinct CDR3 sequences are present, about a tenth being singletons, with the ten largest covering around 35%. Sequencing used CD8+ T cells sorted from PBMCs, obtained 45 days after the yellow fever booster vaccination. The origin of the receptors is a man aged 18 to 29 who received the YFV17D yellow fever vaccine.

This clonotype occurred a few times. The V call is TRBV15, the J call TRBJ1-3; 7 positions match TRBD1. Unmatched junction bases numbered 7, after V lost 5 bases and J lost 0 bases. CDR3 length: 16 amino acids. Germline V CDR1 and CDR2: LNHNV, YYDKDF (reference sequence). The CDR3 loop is CATSPLGQFSGNTIYF. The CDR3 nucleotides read TGTGCCACCAGCCCCCTGGGACAGTTCTCTGGAAACACCATATATTTT.

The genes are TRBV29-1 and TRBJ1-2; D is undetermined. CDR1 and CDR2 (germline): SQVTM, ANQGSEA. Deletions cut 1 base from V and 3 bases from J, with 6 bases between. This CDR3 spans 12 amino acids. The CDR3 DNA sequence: TGCAGCGTTGAAGGCTACTACTATGGCTACACCTTC. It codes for CSVEGYYYGYTF.

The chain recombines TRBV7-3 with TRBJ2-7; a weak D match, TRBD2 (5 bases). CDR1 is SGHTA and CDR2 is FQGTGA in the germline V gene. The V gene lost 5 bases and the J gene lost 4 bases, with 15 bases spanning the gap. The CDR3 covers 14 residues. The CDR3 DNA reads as TGTGCCAGCAGCGCTACGGGATCACCGTACGAGCAGTACTTC. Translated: CASSATGSPYEQYF. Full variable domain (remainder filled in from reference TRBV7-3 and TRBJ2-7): GAGVSQTPSNKVTEKGKYVELRCDPISGHTALYWYRQSLGQGPEFLIYFQGTGAADDSGLPNDRFFAVRPEGSVSTLKIQRTERGDSAVYLCASSATGSPYEQYFGPGTRLTVT.

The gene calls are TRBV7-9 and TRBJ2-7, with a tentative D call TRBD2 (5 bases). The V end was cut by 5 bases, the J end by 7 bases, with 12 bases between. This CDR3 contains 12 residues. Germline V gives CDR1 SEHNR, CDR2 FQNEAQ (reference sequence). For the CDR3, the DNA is TGTGCCAGCAGCGACGGGGTGGGAGAGCAGTACGTC. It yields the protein CASSDGVGEQYV.

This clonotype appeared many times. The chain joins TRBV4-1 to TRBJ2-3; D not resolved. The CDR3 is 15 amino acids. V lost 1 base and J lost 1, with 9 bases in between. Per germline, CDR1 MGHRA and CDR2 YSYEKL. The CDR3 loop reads CASSQGSDGTDTQYF. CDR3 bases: TGCGCCAGCAGCCAAGGCTCGGATGGCACAGATACGCAGTATTTT.

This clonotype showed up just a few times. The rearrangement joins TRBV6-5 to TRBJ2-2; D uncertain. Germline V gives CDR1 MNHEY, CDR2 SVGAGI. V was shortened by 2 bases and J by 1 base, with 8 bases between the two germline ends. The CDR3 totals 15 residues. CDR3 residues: CASSYKDQNTGELFF. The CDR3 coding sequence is TGTGCCAGCAGTTACAAGGACCAGAACACCGGGGAGCTGTTTTTT.

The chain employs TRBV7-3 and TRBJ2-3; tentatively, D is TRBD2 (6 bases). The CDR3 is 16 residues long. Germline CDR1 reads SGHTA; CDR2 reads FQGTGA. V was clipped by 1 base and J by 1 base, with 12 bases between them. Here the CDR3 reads CASSLISGEGTDTQYF. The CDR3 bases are TGTGCCAGCAGCTTAATCTCCGGGGAGGGCACAGATACGCAGTATTTT.

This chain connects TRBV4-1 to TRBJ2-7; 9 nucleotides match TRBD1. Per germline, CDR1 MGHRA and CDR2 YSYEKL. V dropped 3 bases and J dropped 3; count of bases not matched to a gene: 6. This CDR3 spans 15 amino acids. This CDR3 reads CASSQKATGGYEQYF. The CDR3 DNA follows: TGCGCCAGCAGCCAGAAAGCGACAGGGGGCTACGAGCAGTACTTC.

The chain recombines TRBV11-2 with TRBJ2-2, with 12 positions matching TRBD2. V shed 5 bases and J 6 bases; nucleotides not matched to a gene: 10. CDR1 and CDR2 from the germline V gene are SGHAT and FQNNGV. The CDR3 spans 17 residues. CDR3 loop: CASSAETSGGPAGELFF. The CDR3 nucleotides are TGTGCCAGCAGCGCGGAAACTAGCGGGGGGCCCGCCGGGGAGCTGTTTTTT.

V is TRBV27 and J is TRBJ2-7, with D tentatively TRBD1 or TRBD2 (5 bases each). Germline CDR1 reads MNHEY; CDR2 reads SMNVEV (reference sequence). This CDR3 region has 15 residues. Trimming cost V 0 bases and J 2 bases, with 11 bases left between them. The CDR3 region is CASSLSGGAAYEQYF. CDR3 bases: TGTGCCAGCAGTTTATCTGGGGGTGCCGCCTACGAGCAGTACTTC.

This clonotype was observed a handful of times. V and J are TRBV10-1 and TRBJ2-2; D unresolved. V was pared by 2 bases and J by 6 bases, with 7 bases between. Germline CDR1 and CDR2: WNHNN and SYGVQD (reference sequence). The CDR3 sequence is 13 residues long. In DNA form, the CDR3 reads TGCGCCAGCAGTGAGGTCACCCCCGGGGAGCTGTTTTTT. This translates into CASSEVTPGELFF.

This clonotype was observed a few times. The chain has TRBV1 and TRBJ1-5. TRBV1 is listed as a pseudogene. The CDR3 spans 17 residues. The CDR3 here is CTSSQGGRGSSNQPQHF. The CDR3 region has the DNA TGCACCAGCAGCCAGGGGGGGAGGGGATCTAGCAATCAGCCCCAGCATTTT.

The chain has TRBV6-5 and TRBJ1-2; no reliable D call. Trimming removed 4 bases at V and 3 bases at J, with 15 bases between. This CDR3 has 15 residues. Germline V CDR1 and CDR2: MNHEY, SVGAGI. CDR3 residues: CASSSEPSPDYGYTF. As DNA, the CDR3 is TGTGCCAGCAGTTCCGAGCCCTCGCCCGACTATGGCTACACCTTC.

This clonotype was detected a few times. CDR3 coding DNA: TGTGCCAGCAGCTTGCATCCGACTGTTGCCTACGAGCAGTACGTC. It is translated as CASSLHPTVAYEQYV. The chain links TRBV11-2 to TRBJ2-7, with unresolved D. V was clipped by 3 bases and J by 2 bases, with 14 bases between them. Germline CDR1 SGHAT, CDR2 FQNNGV. This CDR3 is 15 amino acids long.

The CDR3 sequence: CATSFGSGGNTIYF. CDR3 in DNA: TGTGCCACCAGTTTTGGCTCGGGTGGAAACACCATATATTTT. The V call is TRBV15, the J call TRBJ1-3; no clear D gene. The CDR3 runs to 14 residues. V shed 6 bases and J shed 3 bases, with 12 bases lying between them. Germline-derived CDR1 and CDR2 are LNHNV and YYDKDF (reference sequence).

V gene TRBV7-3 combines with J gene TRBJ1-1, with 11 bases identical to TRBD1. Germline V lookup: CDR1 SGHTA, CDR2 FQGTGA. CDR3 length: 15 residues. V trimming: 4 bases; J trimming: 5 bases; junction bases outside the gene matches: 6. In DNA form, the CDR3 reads TGTGCCAGCAGCTCCCACGGGACAGGGGGAACTGAAGCTTTCTTT. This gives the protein CASSSHGTGGTEAFF. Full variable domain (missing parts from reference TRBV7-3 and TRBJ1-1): GAGVSQTPSNKVTEKGKYVELRCDPISGHTALYWYRQSLGQGPEFLIYFQGTGAADDSGLPNDRFFAVRPEGSVSTLKIQRTERGDSAVYLCASSSHGTGGTEAFFGQGTRLTVV.

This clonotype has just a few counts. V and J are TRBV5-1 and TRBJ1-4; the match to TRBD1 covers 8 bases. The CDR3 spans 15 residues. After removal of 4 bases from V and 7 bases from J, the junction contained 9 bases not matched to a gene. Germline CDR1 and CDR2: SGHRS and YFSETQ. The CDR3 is CASSGPGQEGEKLFF. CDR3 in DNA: TGCGCCAGCAGCGGACCGGGACAGGAAGGTGAAAAACTGTTTTTT.

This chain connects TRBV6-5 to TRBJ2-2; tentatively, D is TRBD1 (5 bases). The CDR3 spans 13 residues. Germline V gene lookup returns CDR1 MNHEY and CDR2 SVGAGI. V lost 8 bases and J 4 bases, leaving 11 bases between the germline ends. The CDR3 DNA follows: TGTGCCAGCGGGCAGGGTGGCACCGGGGAGCTGTTTTTT. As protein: CASGQGGTGELFF.

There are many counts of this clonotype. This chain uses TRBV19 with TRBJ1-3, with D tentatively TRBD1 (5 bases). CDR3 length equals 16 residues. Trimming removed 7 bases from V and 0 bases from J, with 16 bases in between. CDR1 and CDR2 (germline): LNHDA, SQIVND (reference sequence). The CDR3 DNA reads TGTGCCAGTACTACCTTCAACAGGAACTCTGGAAACACCATATATTTT. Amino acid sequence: CASTTFNRNSGNTIYF.

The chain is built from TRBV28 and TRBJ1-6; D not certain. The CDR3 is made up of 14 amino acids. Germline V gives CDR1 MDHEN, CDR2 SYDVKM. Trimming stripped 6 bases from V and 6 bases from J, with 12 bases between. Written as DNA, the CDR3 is TGTGCCAGCAGCTCCTTGTTCCCTAATTCACCCCTCCACTTT. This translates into CASSSLFPNSPLHF.

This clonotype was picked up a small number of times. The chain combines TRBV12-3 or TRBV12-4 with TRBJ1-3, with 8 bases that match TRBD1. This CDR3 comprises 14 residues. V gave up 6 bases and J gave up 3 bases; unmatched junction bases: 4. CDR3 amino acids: CASSLGTGGNTIYF. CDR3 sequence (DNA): TGTGCCAGCAGCCTCGGGACAGGTGGAAACACCATATATTTT.

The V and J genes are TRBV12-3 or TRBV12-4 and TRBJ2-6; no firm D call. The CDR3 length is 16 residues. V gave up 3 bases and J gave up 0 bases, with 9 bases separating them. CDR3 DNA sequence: TGTGCCAGCAGTTTGTCGAAGGGCTCTGGGGCCAACGTCCTGACTTTC. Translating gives CASSLSKGSGANVLTF.

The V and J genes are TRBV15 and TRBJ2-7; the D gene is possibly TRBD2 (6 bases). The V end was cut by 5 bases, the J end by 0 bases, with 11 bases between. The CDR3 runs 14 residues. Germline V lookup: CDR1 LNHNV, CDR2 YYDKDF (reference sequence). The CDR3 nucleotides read TGTGCCACCAGCGGTTCTAGCGACTCCTACGAGCAGTACTTC. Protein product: CATSGSSDSYEQYF. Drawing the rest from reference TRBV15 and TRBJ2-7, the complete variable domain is DAMVIQNPRYQVTQFGKPVTLSCSQTLNHNVMYWYQQKSSQAPKLLFHYYDKDFNNEADTPDNFQSRRPNTSFCFLDIRSPGLGDTAMYLCATSGSSDSYEQYFGPGTRLTVT.

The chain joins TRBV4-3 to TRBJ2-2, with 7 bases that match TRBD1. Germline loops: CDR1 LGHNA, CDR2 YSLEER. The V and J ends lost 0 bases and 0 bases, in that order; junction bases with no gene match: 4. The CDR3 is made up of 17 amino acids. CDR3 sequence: CASSQDGTATNTGELFF. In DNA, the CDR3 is TGCGCCAGCAGCCAAGATGGGACAGCCACGAACACCGGGGAGCTGTTTTTT.

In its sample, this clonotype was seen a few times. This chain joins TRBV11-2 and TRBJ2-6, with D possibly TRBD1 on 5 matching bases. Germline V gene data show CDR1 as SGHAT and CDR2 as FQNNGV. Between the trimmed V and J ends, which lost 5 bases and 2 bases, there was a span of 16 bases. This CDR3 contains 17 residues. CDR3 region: CASSPAGSLAGANVLTF. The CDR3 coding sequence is TGTGCCAGCAGCCCGGCAGGGTCCCTCGCTGGGGCCAACGTCCTGACTTTC. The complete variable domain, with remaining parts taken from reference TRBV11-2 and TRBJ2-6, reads EAGVAQSPRYKIIEKRQSVAFWCNPISGHATLYWYQQILGQGPKLLIQFQNNGVVDDSQLPKDRFSAERLKGVDSTLKIQPAKLEDSAVYLCASSPAGSLAGANVLTFGAGSRLTVL.

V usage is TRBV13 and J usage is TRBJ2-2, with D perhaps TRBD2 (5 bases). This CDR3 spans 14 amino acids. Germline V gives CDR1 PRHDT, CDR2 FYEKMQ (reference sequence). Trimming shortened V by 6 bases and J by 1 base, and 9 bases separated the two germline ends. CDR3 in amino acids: CASSWTVNTGELFF. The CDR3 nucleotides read TGTGCCAGCAGTTGGACTGTGAACACCGGGGAGCTGTTTTTT.

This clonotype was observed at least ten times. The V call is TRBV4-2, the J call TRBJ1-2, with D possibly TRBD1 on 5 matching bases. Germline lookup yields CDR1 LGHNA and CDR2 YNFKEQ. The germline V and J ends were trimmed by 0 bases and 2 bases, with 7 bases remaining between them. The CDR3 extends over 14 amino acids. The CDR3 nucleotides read TGTGCCAGCAGCCAAGATGGGGGGAACTATGGCTACACCTTC. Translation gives CASSQDGGNYGYTF.